This entry describes one TCR beta chain. Its antigen is currently unknown. The data belong to a study of Ad26.COV2.S vaccination and SARS-CoV-2 variants. At the level of the study: Donor joined the COV1001 Ad26.COV2.S trial arm. Doses of Ad26.COV2.S were injected into muscle once or twice, 56 days apart.

Clones were read by immunoSEQ multiplex PCR, and TCRdb kept only the in-frame ones, dropping some. The profile covers about 400,000 clones, with approximately 90% appearing a single time and around 1.7% taken by the ten largest. Findings and caveats of the study: Reported findings describe substantial breadth in spike-specific CD8+ and CD4+ T cell responses following vaccination. People who got the vaccine had more spike-specific TCR breadth than people who got placebo.

The treatment here: 19 received Ad26.COV2.S at low or high dose, single or two shots; five or six received placebo; per-sample allocation not given. At day 63 after the first vaccine or placebo injection, samples were drawn. Per the germline V gene, CDR1 is KGHSH and CDR2 is LQKENI. The CDR3 is made up of 15 amino acids. Trimming left V 0 bases short and J 0 bases short, with 9 bases between. The chain employs TRBV18 and TRBJ2-7; D perhaps matches TRBD1 (6 bases). Sample: peripheral blood, taken in a trial of Ad26.COV2.S vaccine versus placebo. This TCR came from a person between 18 and 65 years old who received the Ad26.COV2.S COVID-19 vaccine or a placebo. The CDR3 DNA follows: TGTGCCAGCTCACCACCTACAGGGCGCTCCTACGAGCAGTACTTC. Its translation: CASSPPTGRSYEQYF. Full variable domain (rest looked up from reference TRBV18 and TRBJ2-7): NAGVMQNPRHLVRRRGQEARLRCSPMKGHSHVYWYRQLPEEGLKFMVYLQKENIIDESGMPKERFSAEFPKEGPSILRIQQVVRGDSAAYFCASSPPTGRSYEQYFGPGTRLTVT.